Included here is one TCR beta chain sequence, with context. Which antigen it targets is not known. One base away lies a much larger clone, so this may be a sequencing read error. The CDR3 does not end in the conserved phenylalanine or tryptophan, so this is likely a read error. The germline V gene provides CDR1 SGHVS and CDR2 FQNEAQ. The length of the CDR3 is 13 amino acids, counting both ends. Of the read, only the CDR3 DNA is kept; its 39 bases are in frame from base 1. Receptor libraries were prepared by 5' RACE. Sequenced on an Illumina HiSeq 2500. A second roughly 7 to 11 cycle PCR used a sample-barcoded 5' primer and a J-beta primer mix. A unique molecular identifier was introduced onto each TCR beta cDNA molecule by a template-switch 5' adaptor carrying 12 random nucleotides. At least 3 million CDR3-containing paired-end reads were obtained from each sample. First-strand cDNA synthesis was performed from all RNA using the Mint cDNA synthesis kit, with priming by a TRBC-specific oligonucleotide. All cDNA was treated with uracil-DNA glycosylase and then went through a first 18-cycle PCR with the universal primers M1SS and BC2_uni_R. The study's processing was this. Normalization of each sample was performed by random selection of 1 million high-quality reads, each carrying a distinct molecular identifier. Instead of being binned into consensus sequences, reads that shared molecular identifiers were thrown out. MiTCR, set to a Q25 quality threshold and the strictest error-elimination algorithm, was used for CDR3 identification, clonotype clustering and error correction. A nonparametric unseen species model with Euler transformation was used to estimate a lower bound on total TCR beta diversity. TCRdb took the public reads, trimmed them with fastp at Q25, ran MiXCR for clone calling and kept in-frame beta chains. Each CDR3 protein appears once, grouped with its most common genes and DNA. TCRdb, not the original authors, processed these V and J calls. The sample includes 750,000 to 950,000 distinct CDR3 sequences, with 25% to 30% observed a single time. The ten largest account for 10% to 13% of the sample.

The 39 donors, aged 6 to 90 years, were systemically healthy Caucasian individuals from Russia. Each donor gave ten milliliters of peripheral blood, drawn into EDTA-treated Vacutainer tubes. Ficoll-Paque density-gradient centrifugation was used to isolate PBMCs, with at least 6 million obtained per sample. Total RNA, at least 5 micrograms per sample, was extracted from PBMCs with Trizol reagent. Naive CD45RAhigh/CD27high T cell percentages were measured by flow cytometry on a PBMC aliquot from every donor. These data are taken from a study of blood T cells in healthy people across ages (dated by TCRdb to 2015 to 2017). For context, the study as a whole: In model experiments, roughly one uniquely barcoded TCR beta cDNA molecule per two T cells was captured by template switching. Using deep sequencing normalized with unique cDNA molecular identifiers, the study measured how TCR beta repertoire diversity changes with age. Four age groups were formed from the donors: young (average about 15 years), middle-aged (approximately 42), aged (over 55) and long-lived (82). Two additional independent replicas of 1 million unique cDNA reads from the same blood draw were analyzed for two donors (one aged 18 to 29 and one aged 80 or older).

Results and caveats for the whole study, not just this receptor: Estimates of total diversity based on one million sequenced T cells were regarded as lower bounds and as underestimates. Bulk unsorted PBMC profiling prevented conclusive comparison of naive and antigen-experienced compartments. Because the CMV infection status of the donors was unknown, age-related changes in expanded clonotypes may potentially have been confounded. As age increased, observed TCR beta diversity per million T cells dropped in a roughly linear way, and a significant reduction was already evident by age around 41. Compared with the aged group, the long-lived group had more naive CD4+ T cells, fewer expanded clones and increased TCR diversity, suggesting age selection. There was a strong correlation between observed TCR beta diversity and the percentage of naive T cells measured by flow cytometry.

These same records also appear under a second study, on T cells of mothers and their children. As the second paper documents: Nine systemically healthy Caucasian individuals served as donors, namely three mothers together with their six children. cDNA synthesis consumed the entire amount of extracted RNA, loaded at approximately 1.6 ug RNA in each 15 ul reaction. In the second PCR, the M1S primer added sample barcodes and 2-4 random nucleotides. Over 8.5 million TCR beta CDR3 reads were obtained for each mother, and millions of reads were obtained for each child. TCR recombination output is similarly shaped by thymic selection in related and unrelated pairs, with a minor effect exerted by inherited differences. Normalized repertoire overlap was always slightly but never significantly higher in related than unrelated mother-child pairs. No persistent microchimeric T cell clones were detected, at a sensitivity of roughly 93 clones per million clonotypes. The study used deep NGS to compare TCR beta repertoires of mothers and children, seeking features distinguishing related mother-child pairs from unrelated individuals. On average, the children were roughly 12 +/- 4 years old, while the mothers were 40 +/- 4 years old. After adapter ligation with NEBNext reagents, the libraries were sequenced on Illumina HiSeq 2000 with 100+100 nt paired-end reads. To prevent cross-contamination, the mother and child libraries were prepared one month apart and sequenced in separate runs. For each donor, between about 500,000 and 2,000,000 distinct TCR beta clonotypes were identified. Naive TCR beta clonotypes were estimated from low-frequency clonotypes matched to each donor's FACS-determined naive share, without sorting.

The sequence links TRBV7-8 to TRBJ2-5; the D segment cannot be called with confidence. With the DNA end fitting TRBJ2-7 better, the J assignment may be wrong. The sequenced sample consisted of blood. This clonotype was sampled from a woman between 40 and 50 years old in good health. The CDR3 amino acid sequence is: CASSLRVNYEQYL. The nucleotide sequence is given as TGTGCCAGCAGCTTAAGGGTAAACTACGAGCAGTACTTA.